This record concerns one T cell receptor beta chain sequence. The antigen is undetermined. CDR3 size: 15 residues. Germline lookup yields CDR1 MNHEY and CDR2 SVGAGI. J gave up 7 bases and V 5 bases, and 10 bases lay outside the gene matches. This sample is drawn from a study of cytomegalovirus exposure and HLA in healthy donors. Study observations and caveats: Per a prior analysis, the majority of TCR beta V segments were productive roughly 87% or roughly 30% of the time. The study listed around 150 cytomegalovirus-associated TCR beta chains. In a later analysis, 16,951 TCR beta sequences were associated with HLA alleles at 0.05 false discovery rate.

It was with 60 Vbeta and 13 Jbeta primers that the PCR ran. Sequencing was performed with immunoSEQ multiplex PCR; in TCRdb, only in-frame clones are kept and a portion is missing. The repertoire holds 210,000 or so clones, with over 75% as singletons. It was healthy bone marrow donors who served as donors. This clonotype was sampled from a woman in her forties or fifties in good health and CMV-seropositive. Input material: PBMCs. The rearrangement joins TRBV6-5 to TRBJ2-2, with TRBD1 identical over 7 bases. CDR3 nucleotides: TGTGCCAGCAGTCCCAGACAGGGCGGGCACGGGGAGCTGTTTTTT. Protein sequence: CASSPRQGGHGELFF.